A single sample is the source of the 22 T cell receptor beta chains below, sequenced in a study of identical twins. One entry per CDR3 protein, called by TCRdb with MiXCR from the 5' RACE reads. The sample lists roughly 250,000 distinct CDR3 sequences; around 15% were seen once. The sample was memory (CD45RO+) T cells sorted from blood. The receptors originated from a woman younger than 30 in good health.

V gene TRBV2 combines with J gene TRBJ1-2, with D unclear. Deletions cut 2 bases from V and 6 bases from J, with 7 bases between. The CDR3 consists of 12 residues. Germline-derived CDR1 and CDR2 are SNHLY and FYNNEI. The chain's CDR3 is CASSEHGNGYTF. CDR3 in DNA: TGTGCCAGCAGTGAACACGGGAATGGCTACACCTTC.

This clonotype was seen repeatedly, ten times or more. The J gene is TRBJ2-3, the V gene TRBV7-2, with 7 bases aligning to TRBD1. The CDR3 runs 16 residues. Germline V gene sequence: CDR1 SGHTA, CDR2 FQGNSA. The V segment lost 1 base and the J segment 1 base; nucleotides outside the gene matches: 5. The CDR3 sequence: CASSLGGQAGTDTQYF. As DNA, the CDR3 is TGTGCCAGCAGCTTAGGTGGACAGGCAGGCACAGATACGCAGTATTTT. Complete variable domain (other parts from reference TRBV7-2 and TRBJ2-3): GAGVSQSPSNKVTEKGKDVELRCDPISGHTALYWYRQSLGQGLEFLIYFQGNSAPDKSGLPSDRFSAERTGGSVSTLTIQRTQQEDSAVYLCASSLGGQAGTDTQYFGPGTRLTVL.

This chain links TRBV5-1 with TRBJ2-7; the match to TRBD2 covers 8 bases. J gave up 5 bases and V 2 bases, and 6 bases lay outside the gene matches. The CDR3 sequence is 14 residues long. Germline V gives CDR1 SGHRS, CDR2 YFSETQ. The CDR3 nucleotides are TGCGCCAGCAGCTTAGAACGGGGGGGCGACGAGCAGTACTTC. Protein: CASSLERGGDEQYF.

Ten or more counts support this clonotype. This chain uses TRBV12-3 or TRBV12-4 with TRBJ2-3; D is unclear. Deletions cut 7 bases from V and 3 bases from J, with 8 bases between. The CDR3 runs to 12 residues. The CDR3 spells CASTLGTDTQYF. CDR3 nucleotides: TGTGCCAGCACGCTAGGGACAGATACGCAGTATTTT.

This chain connects TRBV5-1 to TRBJ2-3, with TRBD1 as a possible D gene (6 bases). The V and J ends lost 2 bases and 2 bases respectively, with 12 bases between them. The germline V gene has CDR1 SGHRS and CDR2 YFSETQ. The CDR3 runs to 15 residues. As DNA, the CDR3 is TGCGCCAGCAGCTTAGGTCAGGGGCCCACAGATACGCAGTATTTT. This sequence encodes CASSLGQGPTDTQYF.

In its sample, this clonotype was seen a few times. The chain employs TRBV20-1 and TRBJ1-1; tentative D call: TRBD1 (6 bases). Germline V lookup: CDR1 DFQATT, CDR2 SNEGSKA (reference sequence). CDR3 length: 14 amino acids. The V end was cut by 6 bases, the J end by 2 bases, with 16 bases between. Written as DNA, the CDR3 is TGCAGTGCGCCGAAACAGGGTGGTAACACTGAAGCTTTCTTT. This gives the protein CSAPKQGGNTEAFF.

This clonotype has just a few counts. V is TRBV29-1 and J is TRBJ2-1; 8 nucleotides agree with TRBD2. The V gene's germline CDR1 is SQVTM and CDR2 ANQGSEA. The CDR3 runs 14 residues. Losses at the gene ends were 6 bases for V and 9 bases for J; bases not matched to a gene: 13. For the CDR3, the DNA is TGCAGCGTATACGGGAGGGATACCGTCACTGAGCAGTTCTTC. Translated: CSVYGRDTVTEQFF.

J is TRBJ2-7 and V is TRBV30, with 7 nucleotides matching TRBD2. Trimming took 5 bases from V and 6 from J; bases not matched to a gene: 7. Germline V gene sequence: CDR1 GTSNPN, CDR2 SVGIG (reference sequence). There are 12 residues in the CDR3. Here the CDR3 reads CAWHWGGGEQYF. CDR3 coding DNA: TGTGCCTGGCATTGGGGGGGTGGCGAGCAGTACTTC.

The chain links TRBV11-3 to TRBJ2-7; 9 bases fit TRBD1. The V gene's germline CDR1 is SGHNT and CDR2 YENEEA. Trimming removed 5 bases from V and 10 bases from J; junction bases left unmatched: 18. This CDR3 is 16 amino acids long. The DNA for the CDR3 is TGTGCCAGCAGCATACCTCAGACAGGGGGTTCCTTATTTCAGTACTTC. Its protein is CASSIPQTGGSLFQYF.

The rearrangement links TRBV29-1 to TRBJ1-2; weak D call: TRBD1 (5 bases). Germline CDR1 and CDR2: SQVTM and ANQGSEA. Deletions cut 5 bases from V and 7 bases from J, with 14 bases between. This CDR3 spans 12 amino acids. The CDR3 DNA is TGCAGCGTTCAGCAGGGAACCGCTGGCTACACCTTC. This translates into CSVQQGTAGYTF.

This clonotype was picked up many times. The chain uses TRBV6-6 and TRBJ1-5, with D unresolved. Germline V gene sequence: CDR1 MNHNY, CDR2 SVGAGI (reference sequence). V was pared by 2 bases and J by 6 bases, with 5 bases between. The CDR3 length is 12 residues. CDR3 coding DNA: TGTGCCAGCAGTTACGGAGGTCAGCCCCAGCATTTT. This sequence encodes CASSYGGQPQHF.

This clonotype was observed many times. The J gene is TRBJ1-5, the V gene TRBV27; D is ambiguous. The germline CDR1 and CDR2 sequences are MNHEY and SMNVEV (reference sequence). CDR3 length equals 14 residues. V lost 4 bases and J lost 4, with 11 bases in between. CDR3: CASSSRNPNQPQHF. DNA for the CDR3: TGTGCCAGCAGTTCGCGTAACCCGAATCAGCCCCAGCATTTT.

This clonotype has just a few counts. The chain is built from TRBV7-9 and TRBJ2-5, with 8 bases fitting TRBD2. V shed 5 bases, J shed 0 bases, and the junction held 8 bases outside the gene matches. The CDR3 length is 16 residues. Per the germline V gene, CDR1 is SEHNR and CDR2 is FQNEAQ (reference sequence). CDR3 in DNA: TGTGCCAGCAGCCCAATGCTACTAGCGGACCAAGAGACCCAGTACTTC. This encodes CASSPMLLADQETQYF.

This clonotype was seen more than once but under ten times. The rearrangement uses TRBV5-1 and TRBJ1-3, with 7 positions matching TRBD1. Germline CDR1 reads SGHRS; CDR2 reads YFSETQ. The CDR3 spans 15 residues. The J segment lost 3 bases and the V segment lost 1 base, leaving 4 bases of the junction unmatched. CDR3 in amino acids: CASSLSRDSGNTIYF. The DNA for the CDR3 is TGCGCCAGCAGCTTGTCCCGGGACAGTGGAAACACCATATATTTT. Complete variable domain (other parts from reference TRBV5-1 and TRBJ1-3): KAGVTQTPRYLIKTRGQQVTLSCSPISGHRSVSWYQQTPGQGLQFLFEYFSETQRNKGNFPGRFSGRQFSNSRSEMNVSTLELGDSALYLCASSLSRDSGNTIYFGEGSWLTVV.

V usage is TRBV9 and J usage is TRBJ2-7; unclear D gene. Germline CDR1 SGDLS, CDR2 YYNGEE. Trimming stripped 3 bases from V and 3 bases from J, with 13 bases between. This CDR3 comprises 14 residues. The CDR3 here is CASSESIQVYEQYF. The CDR3 DNA reads TGTGCCAGCAGCGAGTCGATCCAGGTCTACGAGCAGTACTTC.

V and J are TRBV7-2 and TRBJ2-6; D gene unclear. The V end was cut by 0 bases, the J end by 3 bases, with 6 bases between. The CDR3 loop spans 15 amino acids. Germline CDR1 and CDR2: SGHTA and FQGNSA. The CDR3 coding sequence is TGTGCCAGCAGCTTAGCCCCTGGTGGGGCCAACGTCCTGACTTTC. Translated: CASSLAPGGANVLTF.

The rearrangement uses TRBV7-2 and TRBJ2-7; D ambiguous. This CDR3 is built from 14 residues. Germline CDR1 SGHTA, CDR2 FQGNSA. Trimming took 2 bases from V and 2 from J, leaving 10 bases between them. Written as DNA, the CDR3 is TGTGCCAGCAGCTTACGAGCGCCTACCTACGAGCAGTACTTC. Translated: CASSLRAPTYEQYF.

The V call is TRBV5-1, the J call TRBJ2-3; D remains unclear. The CDR3 covers 17 residues. Deletions cut 0 bases from V and 0 bases from J, with 14 bases between. CDR1 SGHRS and CDR2 YFSETQ come from the germline V gene. CDR3 amino acids: CASSLAVRITSTDTQYF. CDR3 nucleotides: TGCGCCAGCAGCTTGGCCGTCAGAATAACTAGCACAGATACGCAGTATTTT.

This clonotype was detected a few times. The genes are TRBV9 and TRBJ2-5; 12 bases line up with TRBD2. CDR3 length: 15 residues. Germline CDR1 SGDLS, CDR2 YYNGEE. V shed 3 bases, J shed 5 bases, and the junction held 5 bases outside the gene matches. CDR3 region: CASSDGTSGRETQYF. The DNA for the CDR3 is TGTGCCAGCAGCGACGGCACTAGCGGGAGGGAGACCCAGTACTTC. The variable domain in full, completed from reference TRBV9 and TRBJ2-5, reads DSGVTQTPKHLITATGQRVTLRCSPRSGDLSVYWYQQSLDQGLQFLIQYYNGEERAKGNILERFSAQQFPDLHSELNLSSLELGDSALYFCASSDGTSGRETQYFGPGTRLLVL.

V and J are TRBV30 and TRBJ1-5; 8 nucleotides align to TRBD1. Trimming removed 3 bases from V and 5 bases from J; junction bases left unmatched: 9. Germline V gene lookup returns CDR1 GTSNPN and CDR2 SVGIG (reference sequence). This CDR3 region has 15 residues. The CDR3 spells CAWSHGQGIHQPQHF. In DNA form, the CDR3 reads TGTGCCTGGAGCCACGGACAGGGAATACATCAGCCCCAGCATTTT.

This clonotype was counted between two and nine times. V gene TRBV14 combines with J gene TRBJ2-5, with 8 bases fitting TRBD2. The V segment lost 3 bases and the J segment 9 bases; nucleotides outside the gene matches: 12. The CDR3 spans 15 residues. Per germline, CDR1 SGHDN and CDR2 FVKESK. DNA for the CDR3: TGTGCCAGCAGCCATCTTTCCGGGAGGGAAGGGGCCCAGTACTTC. This translates into CASSHLSGREGAQYF.

The V call is TRBV10-3, the J call TRBJ1-4; D remains ambiguous. This CDR3 comprises 14 residues. V lost 2 bases and J 6 bases, leaving 10 bases between the germline ends. CDR1 ENHRY and CDR2 SYGVKD come from the germline V gene. The CDR3 nucleotides read TGTGCCATCAGTGAGAGGGCCGCGGATGAAAAACTGTTTTTT. Its protein product is CAISERAADEKLFF.